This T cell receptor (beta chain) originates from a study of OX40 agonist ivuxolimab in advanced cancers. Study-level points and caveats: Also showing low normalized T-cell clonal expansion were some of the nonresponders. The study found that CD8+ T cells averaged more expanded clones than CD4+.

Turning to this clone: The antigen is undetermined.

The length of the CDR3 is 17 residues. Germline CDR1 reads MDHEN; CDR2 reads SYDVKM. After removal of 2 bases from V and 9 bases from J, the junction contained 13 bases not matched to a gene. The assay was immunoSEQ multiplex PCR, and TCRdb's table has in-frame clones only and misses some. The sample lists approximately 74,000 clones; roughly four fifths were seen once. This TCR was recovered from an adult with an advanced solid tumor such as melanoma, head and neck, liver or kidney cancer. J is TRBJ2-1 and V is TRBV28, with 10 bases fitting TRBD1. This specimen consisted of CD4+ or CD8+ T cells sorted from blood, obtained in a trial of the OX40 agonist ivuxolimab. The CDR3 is CASSLGGTGVRLGEQFF. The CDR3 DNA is TGTGCCAGCAGTTTAGGGGGGACAGGGGTTAGGTTGGGTGAGCAGTTCTTC.